This record looks at one T cell receptor beta chain sequence and its context. Its antigen is unidentified. This sample is drawn from a study of T cell responses to AZD1222 COVID-19 vaccine. Profiling relied on immunoSEQ multiplex PCR, and the TCRdb table lists in-frame clones only, not all of them. The sample has more than 85,000 clones; roughly 90% are singletons. Study-wide results and caveats: Baseline serology detected seropositivity in only a handful of AZD1222 recipients. It should be noted that donors were predominantly white British and more often female, and clonal diversity was possibly underestimated.

The germline V gene encodes CDR1 SGHNT and CDR2 YYREEE (reference sequence). CDR3 length: 14 amino acids. The V gene end was trimmed by 4 bases and the J gene end by 3 bases; junction bases not matched to a gene: 6. The genes are TRBV5-4 and TRBJ2-7, with TRBD1 identical over 8 bases. The source material was peripheral blood, sampled on day 0 of AZD1222 vaccination. The receptor was isolated from an adult in good health. The CDR3 nucleotides read TGTGCCAGCAGCCAGGGACAGGACAGCTACGAGCAGTACTTC. Translating it yields CASSQGQDSYEQYF.